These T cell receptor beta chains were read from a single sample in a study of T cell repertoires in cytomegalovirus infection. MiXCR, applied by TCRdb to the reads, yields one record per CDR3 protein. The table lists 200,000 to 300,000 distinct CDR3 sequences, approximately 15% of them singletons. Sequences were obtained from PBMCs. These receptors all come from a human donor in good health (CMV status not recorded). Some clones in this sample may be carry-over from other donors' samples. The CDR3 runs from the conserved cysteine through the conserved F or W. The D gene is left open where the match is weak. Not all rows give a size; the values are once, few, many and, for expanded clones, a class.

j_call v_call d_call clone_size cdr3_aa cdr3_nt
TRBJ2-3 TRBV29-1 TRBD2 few CSVVRAGEGDTQYF TGCAGCGTTGTCCGAGCGGGGGAAGGGGATACGCAGTATTTT
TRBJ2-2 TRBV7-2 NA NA CASSLVGGRDGELFF TGTGCCAGCAGCTTAGTCGGGGGGCGAGACGGGGAGCTGTTTTTT
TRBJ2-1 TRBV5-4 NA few CASSRNLADNEQFF TGTGCCAGCAGCCGGAACTTGGCGGACAATGAGCAGTTCTTC
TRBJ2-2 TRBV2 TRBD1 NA CVSRGTGTNTGELFF TGTGTCAGCAGAGGGACAGGGACGAACACCGGGGAGCTGTTTTTT
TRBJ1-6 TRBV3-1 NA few CASSHVYLEDSENNSPLHF TGTGCCAGCAGCCACGTATACTTAGAGGACAGCGAGAACAATTCACCCCTCCACTTT
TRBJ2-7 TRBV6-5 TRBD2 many CASSWAIAGTSGNYEQYF TGTGCCAGCAGTTGGGCTATCGCCGGGACTAGCGGGAACTACGAGCAGTACTTC
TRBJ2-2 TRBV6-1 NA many CASRPTGGPGELFF TGTGCCAGCAGACCGACAGGCGGACCCGGGGAGCTGTTTTTT
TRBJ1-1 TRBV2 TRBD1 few CASSTPKTGMGEAFF TGTGCCAGCAGTACCCCCAAGACAGGGATGGGTGAAGCTTTCTTT
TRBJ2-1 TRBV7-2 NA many CASSINSYNEQFF TGTGCCAGCAGCATAAACTCCTACAATGAGCAGTTCTTC
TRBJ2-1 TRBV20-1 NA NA CSASVLALDEQFF TGCAGTGCTAGCGTGCTAGCGTTAGATGAGCAGTTCTTC
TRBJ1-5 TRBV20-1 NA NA CSALGDNQPQHF TGCAGTGCCCTCGGGGACAATCAGCCCCAGCATTTT
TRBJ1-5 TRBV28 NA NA CASSFVDSNQPQHF TGTGCCAGCAGTTTCGTAGACTCTAATCAGCCCCAGCATTTT
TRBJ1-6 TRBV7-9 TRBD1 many CASSKSTGGDSPLHF TGTGCCAGCAGCAAAAGTACAGGGGGCGATTCACCCCTCCACTTT
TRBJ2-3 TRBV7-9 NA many CASSRPNTDTQYF TGTGCCAGCAGCCGCCCAAACACAGATACGCAGTATTTT
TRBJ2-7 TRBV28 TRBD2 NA CASSGTSGSVYEQYF TGTGCCAGCTCCGGGACTAGCGGGAGTGTCTACGAGCAGTACTTC
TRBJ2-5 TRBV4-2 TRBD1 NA CASSQELAGTGEEETQYF TGTGCCAGCAGCCAAGAACTGGCCGGGACAGGGGAGGAAGAGACCCAGTACTTC
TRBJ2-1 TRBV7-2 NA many CASSPPGLANGNEQFF TGTGCCAGCAGCCCCCCGGGACTGGCAAATGGCAATGAGCAGTTCTTC
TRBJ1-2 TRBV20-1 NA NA CSAPWGDARGYTF TGCAGTGCTCCCTGGGGGGACGCTCGTGGCTACACCTTC
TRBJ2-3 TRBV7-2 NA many CASSTSSGAQYF TGTGCCAGCAGCACGTCTAGTGGGGCGCAGTATTTT
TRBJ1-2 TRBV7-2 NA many CASSLIVVGFNYGYTF TGTGCCAGCAGCTTAATTGTCGTAGGTTTCAACTATGGCTACACCTTC
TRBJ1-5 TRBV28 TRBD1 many CASSYPGQGRLSNQPQHF TGTGCCAGCAGTTATCCGGGACAGGGACGACTAAGCAATCAGCCCCAGCATTTT
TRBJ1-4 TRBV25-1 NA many CASSESGGVREKLFF TGTGCCAGCAGTGAATCCGGAGGGGTACGGGAAAAACTGTTTTTT
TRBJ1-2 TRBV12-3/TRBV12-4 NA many CASSLGNPGAVGYTF TGTGCCAGCAGTTTGGGGAATCCAGGGGCGGTCGGCTACACCTTC
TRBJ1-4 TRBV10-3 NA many CAIANRENEKLFF TGTGCCATCGCGAACAGGGAAAATGAAAAACTGTTTTTT
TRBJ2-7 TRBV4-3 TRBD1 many CASSQGGAGTGRYEQYF TGCGCCAGCAGCCAAGGGGGAGCCGGGACAGGACGATACGAGCAGTACTTC
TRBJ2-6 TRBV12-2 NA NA CASRLWAGTSGANVLTF TGTGCAAGTCGCTTATGGGCAGGGACGTCTGGGGCCAACGTCCTGACTTTC
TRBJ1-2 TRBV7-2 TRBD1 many CASTRDRVSNGYTF TGTGCCAGCACCCGGGACAGGGTATCAAATGGCTACACCTTC
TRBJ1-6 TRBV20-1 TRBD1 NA CSAPGQGSSPLHF TGCAGTGCTCCTGGACAGGGCTCTTCACCCCTCCACTTT
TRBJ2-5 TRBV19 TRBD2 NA CASSTSGGGETQYF TGTGCCAGTAGTACTAGCGGGGGCGGGGAGACCCAGTACTTC